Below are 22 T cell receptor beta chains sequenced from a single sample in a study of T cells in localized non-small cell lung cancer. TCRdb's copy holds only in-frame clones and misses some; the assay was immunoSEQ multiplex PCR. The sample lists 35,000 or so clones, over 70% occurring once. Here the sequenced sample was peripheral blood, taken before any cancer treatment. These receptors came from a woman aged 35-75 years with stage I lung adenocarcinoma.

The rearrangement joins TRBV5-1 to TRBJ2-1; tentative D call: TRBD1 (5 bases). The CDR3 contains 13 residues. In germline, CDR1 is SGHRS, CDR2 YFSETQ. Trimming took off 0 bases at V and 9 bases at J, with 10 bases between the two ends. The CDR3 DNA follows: TGCGCCAGCAGCTTGGCCAGGGCTCGTGAGCAGTTCTTC. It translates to CASSLARAREQFF.

The CDR3 spells CATSSVDSYYGYTF. The CDR3 nucleotides are TGTGCCACCAGCAGTGTGGACAGTTACTATGGCTACACCTTC. The gene calls are TRBV15 and TRBJ1-2; D possibly corresponds to TRBD1 (6 bases). V gave up 3 bases and J gave up 3 bases, with 11 bases separating them. Germline lookup yields CDR1 LNHNV and CDR2 YYDKDF (reference sequence). The CDR3 is 14 residues long.

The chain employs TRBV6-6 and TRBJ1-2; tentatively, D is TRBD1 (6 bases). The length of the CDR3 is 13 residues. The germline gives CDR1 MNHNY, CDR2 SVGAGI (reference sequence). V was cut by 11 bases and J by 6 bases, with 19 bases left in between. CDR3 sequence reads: CAYSTRQANGYTF. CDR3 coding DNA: TGTGCCTATTCGACCAGACAGGCAAATGGCTACACCTTC.

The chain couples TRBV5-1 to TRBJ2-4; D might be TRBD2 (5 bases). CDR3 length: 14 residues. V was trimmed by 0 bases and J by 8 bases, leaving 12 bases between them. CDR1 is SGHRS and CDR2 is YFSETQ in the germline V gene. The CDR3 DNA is TGCGCCAGCAGCTTGGCCGGGGATGGGGACATTCAGTACTTC. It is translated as CASSLAGDGDIQYF.

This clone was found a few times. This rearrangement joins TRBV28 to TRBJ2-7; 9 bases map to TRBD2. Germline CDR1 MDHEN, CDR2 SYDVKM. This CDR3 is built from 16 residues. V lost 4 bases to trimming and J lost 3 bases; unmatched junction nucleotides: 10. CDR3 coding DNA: TGTGCCAGCAGTTCCCCCCCCCTAGCGGGAAACTACGAGCAGTACTTC. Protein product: CASSSPPLAGNYEQYF.

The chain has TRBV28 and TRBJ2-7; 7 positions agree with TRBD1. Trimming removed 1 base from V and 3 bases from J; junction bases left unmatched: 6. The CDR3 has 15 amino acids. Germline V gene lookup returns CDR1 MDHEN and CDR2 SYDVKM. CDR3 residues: CASSLFGQDLYEQYF. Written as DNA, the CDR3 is TGTGCCAGCAGTTTATTCGGACAGGACCTCTACGAGCAGTACTTC.

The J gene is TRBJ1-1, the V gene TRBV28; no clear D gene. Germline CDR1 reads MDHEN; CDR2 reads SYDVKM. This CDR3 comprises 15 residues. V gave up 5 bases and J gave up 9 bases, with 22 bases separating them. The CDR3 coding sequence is TGTGCCAGCAGTCCTCCCGGGTCCCCGGTTAATAAAGCTTTCTTT. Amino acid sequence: CASSPPGSPVNKAFF.

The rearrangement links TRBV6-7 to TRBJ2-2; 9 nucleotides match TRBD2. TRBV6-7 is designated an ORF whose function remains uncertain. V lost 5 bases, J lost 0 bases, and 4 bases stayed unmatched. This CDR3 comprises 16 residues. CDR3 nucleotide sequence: TGTGCCAGCAGTCCTCGACTAGCGGCGAACACCGGGGAGCTGTTTTTT. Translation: CASSPRLAANTGELFF.

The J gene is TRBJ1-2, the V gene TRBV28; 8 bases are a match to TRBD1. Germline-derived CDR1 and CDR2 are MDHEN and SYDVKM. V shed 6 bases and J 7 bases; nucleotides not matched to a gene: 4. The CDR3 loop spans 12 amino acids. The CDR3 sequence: CASSLGQAGYTF. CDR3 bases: TGTGCCAGCAGCTTGGGACAGGCTGGCTACACCTTC.

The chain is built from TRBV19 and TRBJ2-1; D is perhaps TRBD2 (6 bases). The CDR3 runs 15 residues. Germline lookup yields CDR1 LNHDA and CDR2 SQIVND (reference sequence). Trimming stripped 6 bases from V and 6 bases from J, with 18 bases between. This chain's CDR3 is CASRPLWGEVNEQFF. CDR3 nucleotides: TGTGCCAGTAGGCCCCTGTGGGGGGAGGTCAATGAGCAGTTCTTC. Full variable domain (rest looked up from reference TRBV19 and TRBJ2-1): DGGITQSPKYLFRKEGQNVTLSCEQNLNHDAMYWYRQDPGQGLRLIYYSQIVNDFQKGDIAEGYSVSREKKESFPLTVTSAQKNPTAFYLCASRPLWGEVNEQFFGPGTRLTVL.

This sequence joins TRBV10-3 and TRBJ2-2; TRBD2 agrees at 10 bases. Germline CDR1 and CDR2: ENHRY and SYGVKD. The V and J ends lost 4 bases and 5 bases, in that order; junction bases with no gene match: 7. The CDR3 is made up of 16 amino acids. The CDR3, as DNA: TGTGCCATCAGTGGGACCGGGACTAGCGAAACCGGGGAGCTGTTTTTT. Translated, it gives CAISGTGTSETGELFF.

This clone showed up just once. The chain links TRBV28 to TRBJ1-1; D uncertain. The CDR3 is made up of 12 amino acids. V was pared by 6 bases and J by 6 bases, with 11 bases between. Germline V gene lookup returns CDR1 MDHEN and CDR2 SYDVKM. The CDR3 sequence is CASSLREAEAFF. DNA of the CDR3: TGTGCCAGCAGCCTCAGAGAGGCTGAAGCTTTCTTT. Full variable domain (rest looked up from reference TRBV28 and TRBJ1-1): DVKVTQSSRYLVKRTGEKVFLECVQDMDHENMFWYRQDPGLGLRLIYFSYDVKMKEKGDIPEGYSVSREKKERFSLILESASTNQTSMYLCASSLREAEAFFGQGTRLTVV.

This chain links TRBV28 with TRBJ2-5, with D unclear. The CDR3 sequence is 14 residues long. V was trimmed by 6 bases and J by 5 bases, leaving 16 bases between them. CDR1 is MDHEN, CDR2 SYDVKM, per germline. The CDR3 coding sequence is TGTGCCAGCAGCCTCGGGCACAGTTGGGAGACCCAGTACTTC. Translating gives CASSLGHSWETQYF.

CDR3 region: CASSLTSSASEYYEQYF. DNA of the CDR3: TGTGCCAGCAGCTTGACCTCTAGCGCCTCCGAGTACTACGAGCAGTACTTC. The chain combines TRBV11-2 with TRBJ2-7, with a tentative D call TRBD2 (6 bases). CDR1 SGHAT and CDR2 FQNNGV come from the germline V gene. This CDR3 is 17 amino acids long. Trimming shortened V by 3 bases and J by 3 bases, and 21 bases separated the two germline ends.

CDR3 amino acids: CASSTDRYEQYF. The CDR3 DNA follows: TGTGCCAGCAGTACCGACAGATACGAGCAGTACTTC. The chain has TRBV6-5 and TRBJ2-7, with a weak D call TRBD1 (5 bases). The germline V and J ends were trimmed by 5 bases and 4 bases, with 9 bases remaining between them. CDR3 length: 12 amino acids. CDR1 and CDR2 from the germline V gene are MNHEY and SVGAGI.

CDR3 amino acids: CASKLRDTGELFF. The CDR3 DNA reads TGTGCCAGTAAACTGCGGGATACCGGGGAGCTGTTTTTT. This chain uses TRBV19 with TRBJ2-2, with a weak D call TRBD2 (6 bases). Trimming removed 7 bases from V and 5 bases from J, with 11 bases in between. From germline, CDR1 is LNHDA and CDR2 SQIVND (reference sequence). The CDR3 spans 13 residues.

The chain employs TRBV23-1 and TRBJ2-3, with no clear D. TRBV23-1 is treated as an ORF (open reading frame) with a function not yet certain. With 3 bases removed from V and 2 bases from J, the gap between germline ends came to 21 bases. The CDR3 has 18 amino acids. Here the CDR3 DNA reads TGCGCCAGCAGTCAGTTTCCGGTAGATCAGAGCACCACAGATACGCAGTATTTT. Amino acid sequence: CASSQFPVDQSTTDTQYF.

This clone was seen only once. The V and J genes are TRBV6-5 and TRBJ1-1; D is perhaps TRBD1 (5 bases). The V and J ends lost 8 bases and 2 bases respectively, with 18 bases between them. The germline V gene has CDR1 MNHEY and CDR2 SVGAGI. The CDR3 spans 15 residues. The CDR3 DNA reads TGTGCCAGCGGATGGGCAGGGACCTCTAACACTGAAGCTTTCTTT. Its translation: CASGWAGTSNTEAFF.

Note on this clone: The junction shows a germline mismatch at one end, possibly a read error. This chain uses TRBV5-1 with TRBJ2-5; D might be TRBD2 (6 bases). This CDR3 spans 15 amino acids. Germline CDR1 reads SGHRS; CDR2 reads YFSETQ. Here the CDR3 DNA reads TGCGTCAGCAGCTTGGGAGGTCTTTCCCAAGAGACCCAGTACTTC. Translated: CVSSLGGLSQETQYF.

The CDR3 DNA reads as TGTGCCAGCAGCTTAGCTAGCGGGAAATACGAGCAGTACTTC. Translated: CASSLASGKYEQYF. The rearrangement links TRBV7-8 to TRBJ2-7; 8 nucleotides agree with TRBD2. The CDR3 loop spans 14 amino acids. From germline, CDR1 is SGHVS and CDR2 FQNEAQ. V lost 0 bases, J lost 4 bases, and 2 bases stayed unmatched.

In DNA, the CDR3 is TGTGCCAGCAGGTCCTTTAGCGGGAGGGCCTCTACCTACGAGCAGTACTTC. Translation gives CASRSFSGRASTYEQYF. This chain connects TRBV27 to TRBJ2-7; 11 bases match TRBD2. V shed 6 bases and J 2 bases; nucleotides not matched to a gene: 12. The CDR3 totals 17 residues. Germline V gives CDR1 MNHEY, CDR2 SMNVEV (reference sequence).

The CDR3 coding sequence is TGTGCCAGCAGCTTGGACAGGGAGACATATGGCTACACCTTC. Protein: CASSLDRETYGYTF. The chain joins TRBV7-9 to TRBJ1-2; 8 bases line up with TRBD1. Germline loops: CDR1 SEHNR, CDR2 FQNEAQ (reference sequence). This CDR3 contains 14 residues. V lost 3 bases to trimming and J lost 5 bases; unmatched junction nucleotides: 5.